This TCR beta chain was captured by sequencing in a study of T cell responses to AZD1222 COVID-19 vaccine. Study-wide points: Only 5 or 6 people who got AZD1222 tested seropositive at baseline. Mostly white British, mostly female donors; authors suggested clonal diversity may be underestimated. The CD4 TCRs associated with vaccination extended across spike and predominated at 160-218 and 743-854.

Comments on this clone: The target antigen is unknown.

Trimming took 4 bases from V and 2 from J; bases not matched to a gene: 8. Germline V gene sequence: CDR1 LNHDA, CDR2 SQIVND (reference sequence). CDR3 length: 16 residues. The table came from immunoSEQ multiplex PCR; TCRdb's copy has only in-frame clones and leaves some out. Of 55,000 to 80,000 clones in the sample, approximately 81% were seen once. The sequenced sample was peripheral blood, obtained on day 0 of AZD1222 vaccination. The receptor was isolated from an adult in good health. The chain recombines TRBV19 with TRBJ1-5, with 7 bases matching TRBD1. The CDR3 spells CASSSRGEMGNQPQHF. CDR3 DNA: TGTGCCAGTAGTAGCAGGGGGGAGATGGGCAATCAGCCCCAGCATTTT.